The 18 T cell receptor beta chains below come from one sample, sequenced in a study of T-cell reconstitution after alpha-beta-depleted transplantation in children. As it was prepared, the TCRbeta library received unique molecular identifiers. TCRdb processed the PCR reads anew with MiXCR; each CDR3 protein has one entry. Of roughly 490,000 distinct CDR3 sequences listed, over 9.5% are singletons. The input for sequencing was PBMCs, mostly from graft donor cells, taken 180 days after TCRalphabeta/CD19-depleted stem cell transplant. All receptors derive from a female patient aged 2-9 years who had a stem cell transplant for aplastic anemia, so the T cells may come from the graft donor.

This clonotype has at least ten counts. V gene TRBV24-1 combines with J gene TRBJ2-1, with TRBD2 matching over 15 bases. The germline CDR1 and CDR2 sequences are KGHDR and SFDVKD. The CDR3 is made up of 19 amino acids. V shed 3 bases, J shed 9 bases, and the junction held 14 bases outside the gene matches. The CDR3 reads CATSDTGTSGRLPTVEQFF. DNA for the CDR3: TGTGCCACCAGTGATACCGGGACTAGCGGGAGGCTGCCCACCGTTGAGCAGTTCTTC.

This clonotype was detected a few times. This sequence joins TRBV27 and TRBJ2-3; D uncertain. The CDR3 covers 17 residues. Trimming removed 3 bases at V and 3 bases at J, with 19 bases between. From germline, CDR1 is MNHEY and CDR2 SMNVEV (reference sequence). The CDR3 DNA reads TGTGCCAGCAGTTTCCTTCGGACCCTCCGTTGGACAGATACGCAGTATTTT. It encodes CASSFLRTLRWTDTQYF.

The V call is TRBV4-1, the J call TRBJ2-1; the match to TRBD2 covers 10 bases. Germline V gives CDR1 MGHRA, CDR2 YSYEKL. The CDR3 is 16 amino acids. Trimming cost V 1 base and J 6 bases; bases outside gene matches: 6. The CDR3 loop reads CASSQVRLAGPNEQFF. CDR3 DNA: TGCGCCAGCAGCCAAGTCCGACTAGCGGGCCCCAATGAGCAGTTCTTC.

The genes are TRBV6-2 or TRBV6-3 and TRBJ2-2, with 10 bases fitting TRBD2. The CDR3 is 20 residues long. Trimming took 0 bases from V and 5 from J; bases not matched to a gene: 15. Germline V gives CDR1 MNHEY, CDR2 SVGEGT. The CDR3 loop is CASSYSREGKREGRTGELFF. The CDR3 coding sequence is TGTGCCAGCAGTTACTCGCGAGAGGGAAAGCGGGAGGGCCGGACCGGGGAGCTGTTTTTT.

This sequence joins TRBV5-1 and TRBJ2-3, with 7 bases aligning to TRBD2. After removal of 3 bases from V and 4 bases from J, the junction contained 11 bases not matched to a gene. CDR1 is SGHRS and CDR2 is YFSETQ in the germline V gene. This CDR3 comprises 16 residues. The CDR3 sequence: CASSSRSAGDPDTQYF. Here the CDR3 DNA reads TGCGCCAGCAGCTCCCGCTCGGCGGGGGACCCAGATACGCAGTATTTT. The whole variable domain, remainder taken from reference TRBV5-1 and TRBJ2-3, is KAGVTQTPRYLIKTRGQQVTLSCSPISGHRSVSWYQQTPGQGLQFLFEYFSETQRNKGNFPGRFSGRQFSNSRSEMNVSTLELGDSALYLCASSSRSAGDPDTQYFGPGTRLTVL.

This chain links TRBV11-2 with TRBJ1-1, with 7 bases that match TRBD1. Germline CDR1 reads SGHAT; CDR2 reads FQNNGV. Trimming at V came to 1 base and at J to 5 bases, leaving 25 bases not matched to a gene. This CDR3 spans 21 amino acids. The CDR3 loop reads CASSLVYPLVGDRRGQTEAFF. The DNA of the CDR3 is TGTGCCAGCAGCTTAGTTTACCCGTTGGTAGGGGATCGGAGGGGGCAGACTGAAGCTTTCTTT.

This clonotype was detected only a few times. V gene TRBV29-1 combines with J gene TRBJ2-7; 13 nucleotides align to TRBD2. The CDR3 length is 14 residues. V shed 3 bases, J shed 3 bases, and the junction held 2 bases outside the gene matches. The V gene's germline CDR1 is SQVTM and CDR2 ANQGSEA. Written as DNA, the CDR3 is TGCAGCGTTGATGGGACTAGCGGGAACTACGAGCAGTACTTC. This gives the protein CSVDGTSGNYEQYF.

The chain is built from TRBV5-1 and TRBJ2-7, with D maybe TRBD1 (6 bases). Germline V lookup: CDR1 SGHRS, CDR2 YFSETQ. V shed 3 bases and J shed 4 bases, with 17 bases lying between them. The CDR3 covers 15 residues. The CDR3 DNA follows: TGCGCCAGCAGCTACGATCCCGGGACATTTTACGAGCAGTACTTC. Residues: CASSYDPGTFYEQYF.

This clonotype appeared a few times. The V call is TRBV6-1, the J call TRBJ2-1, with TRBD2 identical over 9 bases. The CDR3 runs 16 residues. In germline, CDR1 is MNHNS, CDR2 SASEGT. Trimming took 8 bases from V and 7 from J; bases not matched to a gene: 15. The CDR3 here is CASSRPWLAGMNEQFF. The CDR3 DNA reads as TGTGCCAGCTCAAGGCCGTGGCTAGCGGGAATGAATGAGCAGTTCTTC.

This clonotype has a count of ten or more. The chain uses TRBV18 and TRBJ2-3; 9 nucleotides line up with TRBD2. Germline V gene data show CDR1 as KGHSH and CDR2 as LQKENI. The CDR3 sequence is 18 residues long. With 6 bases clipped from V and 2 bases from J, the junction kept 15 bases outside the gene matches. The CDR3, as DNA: TGTGCCAGCTCTCAACACCCTATAGCGGGAGCGTTCACAGATACGCAGTATTTT. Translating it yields CASSQHPIAGAFTDTQYF.

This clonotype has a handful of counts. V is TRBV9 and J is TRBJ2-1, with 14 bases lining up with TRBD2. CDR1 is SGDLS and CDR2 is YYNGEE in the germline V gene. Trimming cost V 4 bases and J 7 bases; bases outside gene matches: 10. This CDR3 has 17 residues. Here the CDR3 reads CASSPPGTSGSRNEQFF. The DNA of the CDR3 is TGTGCCAGCAGCCCTCCCGGGACTAGCGGGAGTAGGAATGAGCAGTTCTTC. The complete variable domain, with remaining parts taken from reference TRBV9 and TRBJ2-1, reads DSGVTQTPKHLITATGQRVTLRCSPRSGDLSVYWYQQSLDQGLQFLIQYYNGEERAKGNILERFSAQQFPDLHSELNLSSLELGDSALYFCASSPPGTSGSRNEQFFGPGTRLTVL.

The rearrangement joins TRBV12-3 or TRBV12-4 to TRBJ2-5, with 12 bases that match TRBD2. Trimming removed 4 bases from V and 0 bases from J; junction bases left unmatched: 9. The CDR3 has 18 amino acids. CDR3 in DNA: TGTGCCAGCAGTTCCAGAATATCTAGCGGGAGGGACCAAGAGACCCAGTACTTC. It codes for CASSSRISSGRDQETQYF.

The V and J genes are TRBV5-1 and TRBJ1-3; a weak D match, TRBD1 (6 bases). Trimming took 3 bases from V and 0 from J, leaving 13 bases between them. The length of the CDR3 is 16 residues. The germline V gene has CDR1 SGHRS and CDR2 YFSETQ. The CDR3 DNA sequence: TGCGCCAGCAGCTCCGGACGGACAGCCTCTGGAAACACCATATATTTT. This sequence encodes CASSSGRTASGNTIYF.

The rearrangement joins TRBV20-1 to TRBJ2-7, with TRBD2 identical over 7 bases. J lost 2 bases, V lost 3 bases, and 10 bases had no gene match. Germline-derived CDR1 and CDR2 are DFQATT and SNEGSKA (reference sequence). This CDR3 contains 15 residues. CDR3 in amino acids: CSARGRLAVPYEQYV. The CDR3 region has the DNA TGCAGTGCTAGGGGTAGACTAGCCGTTCCCTACGAGCAGTACGTC.

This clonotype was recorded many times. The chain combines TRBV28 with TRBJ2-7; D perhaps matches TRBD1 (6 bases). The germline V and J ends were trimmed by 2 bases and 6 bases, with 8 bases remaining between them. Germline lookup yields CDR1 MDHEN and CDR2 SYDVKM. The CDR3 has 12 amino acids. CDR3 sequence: CASSLNRAEQYF. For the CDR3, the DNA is TGTGCCAGCAGTTTAAACAGGGCCGAGCAGTACTTC. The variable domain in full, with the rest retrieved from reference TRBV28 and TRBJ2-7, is DVKVTQSSRYLVKRTGEKVFLECVQDMDHENMFWYRQDPGLGLRLIYFSYDVKMKEKGDIPEGYSVSREKKERFSLILESASTNQTSMYLCASSLNRAEQYFGPGTRLTVT.

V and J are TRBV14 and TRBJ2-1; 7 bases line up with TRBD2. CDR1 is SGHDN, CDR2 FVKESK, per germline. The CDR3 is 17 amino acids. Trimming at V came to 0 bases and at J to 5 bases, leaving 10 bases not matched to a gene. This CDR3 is CASSQEIRAGWNNEQFF. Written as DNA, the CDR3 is TGTGCCAGCAGCCAAGAGATCCGAGCGGGGTGGAACAATGAGCAGTTCTTC.

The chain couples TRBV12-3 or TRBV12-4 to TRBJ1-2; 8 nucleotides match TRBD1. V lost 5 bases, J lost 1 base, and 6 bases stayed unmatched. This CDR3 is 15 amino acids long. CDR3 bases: TGTGCCAGCAGTGGTGGACAGGGCTTTAACTATGGCTACACCTTC. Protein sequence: CASSGGQGFNYGYTF.

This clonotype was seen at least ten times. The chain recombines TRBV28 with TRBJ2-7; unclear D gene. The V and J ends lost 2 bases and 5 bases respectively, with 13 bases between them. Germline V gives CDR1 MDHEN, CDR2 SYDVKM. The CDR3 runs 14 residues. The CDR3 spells CASSLLGLQHEQYV. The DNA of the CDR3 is TGTGCCAGCAGTTTACTCGGGTTGCAACACGAGCAGTACGTC.